This T cell receptor beta chain was recovered during a study of blood T cell repertoires in COVID-19 (dated by TCRdb to about 2020). Describing the broader study: The collaborator samples originated in the United States, Italy and Spain and spanned the acute and convalescent phases of COVID-19. The prospective study material was composed of cDNA or gDNA derived from T cells, B-cell-depleted T cells, or PBMCs. The dataset comprised deeply sampled blood TCRbeta repertoires from subjects exposed to, actively infected with, or recovered from COVID-19. A freely available public database, intended as a resource for researchers studying the immune response to SARS-CoV-2, is where the repertoires were released. Samples were obtained from the ongoing ImmuneRACE study (first 160 participants) and from about 1,300 subjects provided by 6 global collaborators. Nearly every sample came with metadata listing a de-identified subject ID, COVID-19 status, age in years and sex. Where available, HLA class I and class II types were taken from metadata supplied by the sample provider and were not determined by assay-based typing.

From V the trimming removes 7 bases and from J it removes 2 bases, while the gene matches leave 4 bases of the junction unaccounted for. The germline V gene encodes CDR1 LGHDT and CDR2 YNNKEL (reference sequence). The CDR3 numbers 14 residues from cysteine through phenylalanine. The DNA shown is the 42-base CDR3, in frame from base 1. In its sample, this clone was seen once. The antigen this receptor binds is unknown. The sample holds no much larger clone one base away, and base qualities are not on file. TCRbeta CDR3 regions were amplified from genomic DNA by means of the immunoSEQ Assay, a bias-controlled multiplex PCR. In the paper's pipeline: Nucleated cell counts per sample were estimated from amplification of reference gene primers within the assay. To quantify the absolute abundance of each unique TCRbeta CDR3 rearrangement, sequence reads were collapsed and filtered. Productive Simpson clonality was computed per sample as the square root of Simpson's diversity index over productive rearrangements. TCRdb re-hosts the immuneACCESS table, in-frame sequences only. Its copies lack some clones; in the studies checked, an unresolved V gene accounts for under half of them, and the cause for the rest is not known. D and trimming come from the DNA, and the V and J calls and clone size come from that table. Present in this sample are about 280,000 clones, approximately 90% of which were seen just once. The ten largest clones represent 2.8% of the sample.

Enrolling through a virtual design, the prospective study's participants ranged in age from roughly 18 to 90 years and lived across roughly 24 United States geographic areas. In the prospective study, cohorts were assigned on the basis of participant-reported clinical history obtained from a screening survey and a study questionnaire. Exposed participants had been in contact with someone with a PCR-confirmed or clinician-diagnosed COVID-19 case within 2 weeks of study entry. In the prospective study, mobile phlebotomists collected whole blood, serum and a nasopharyngeal or oropharyngeal swab from each participant. Participants in the prospective study had the option to provide additional blood draws and questionnaires over a roughly 2-month period. Before DNA extraction, blood samples from the prospective study were shipped at room temperature or frozen. The paper as a whole reports these results and caveats: How much clinical and demographic metadata was included differed by source and by participant, and the metadata was provided uncurated.

This sequence uses TRBV3-1 (or the pseudogene TRBV3-2) and TRBJ1-4, with 7 central nucleotides matching TRBD1. Sequencing was performed on PBMCs or T cells enriched from blood (not recorded which). This clonotype originated in a middle-aged man who had been exposed to COVID-19. The CDR3 has the sequence CASTDRATNEKLFF. The DNA is TGTGCCAGCACAGACAGGGCTACTAATGAAAAACTGTTTTTT.